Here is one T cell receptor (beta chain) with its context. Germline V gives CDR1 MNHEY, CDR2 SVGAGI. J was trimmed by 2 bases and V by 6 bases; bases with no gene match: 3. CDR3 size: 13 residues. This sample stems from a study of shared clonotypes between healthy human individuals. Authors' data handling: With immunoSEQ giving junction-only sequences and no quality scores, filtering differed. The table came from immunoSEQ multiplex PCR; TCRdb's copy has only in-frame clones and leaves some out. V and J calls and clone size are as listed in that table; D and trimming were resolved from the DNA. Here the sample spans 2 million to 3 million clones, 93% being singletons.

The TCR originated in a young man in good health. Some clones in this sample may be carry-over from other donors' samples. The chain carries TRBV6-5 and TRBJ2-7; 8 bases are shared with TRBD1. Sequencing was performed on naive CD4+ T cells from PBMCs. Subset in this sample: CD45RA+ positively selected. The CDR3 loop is CASRGQDPYEQYF. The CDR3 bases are TGTGCCAGCAGGGGACAGGACCCCTACGAGCAGTACTTC.